The subject of this entry is one T cell receptor beta chain. There is no known antigen for this receptor. The protocol used for the library was 5' RACE. Preparation of each TCR library used approximately 3,700 ng of total RNA. For each sample, cDNA synthesis with SMARTScribe reverse transcriptase was split into eight separate reactions. During cDNA synthesis, unique molecular identifiers containing a 6-nucleotide sample barcode were introduced by template switching. TCRalpha and TCRbeta cDNA was amplified in two nested PCRs of about 16 and 10 cycles, and bead purification was carried out after each PCR. Before amplification, the cDNA was treated with uracil DNA-glycosylase and purified using the QIAquick PCR purification kit. The second PCR added Illumina TruSeq-compatible adapters along with sample-specific barcodes. TapeStation and Qubit were used to check library quality and concentration, and 4.5 to 6.5 ng of each library was pooled. Sequencing of pooled libraries was carried out on an Illumina HiSeq2500 single-index Rapid Run using 2 x 100 bp reads and custom sequencing primers. Processing in the source paper ran as follows. MiGEC version 1.2.6 was used for UMI-based consensus assembly to correct PCR and sequencing errors. MiXCR version 2.1.1 was used for V(D)J alignment, clonotype assembly and CDR3 extraction. Normalisation of gene usage, clonotype sharing and MAIT/NKT TCR abundance was achieved by analysing the top 1000, 10 000 and 20 000 clonotypes per sample. After downsampling to 27 000 UMIs, diversity was calculated as the inverse Simpson index using the vegan R package. Statistical testing used paired Mann-Whitney U tests on the discordant twin pairs and applied Benjamini-Hochberg correction for multiple testing. Reads reprocessed by TCRdb are summarized as one entry per CDR3 protein sequence, and DNA is absent. The V and J calls and clone size come from TCRdb's table, not from the authors' own analysis. This sample's table has entries for about 380,000 distinct CDR3 sequences. The ten largest clones take up 2% to 3% of the sample.

From each donor, a roughly 2.3 ml peripheral blood sample was collected into PAXgene tubes and stored at -80 degrees C. Without any T cell sorting, total RNA was extracted from whole blood using the PAXgene blood miRNA kit on an automated QIAcube. Deep TCRalpha and TCRbeta repertoire profiling with unique molecular barcoding was performed on peripheral blood of monozygotic twin pairs concordant or discordant for inflammatory bowel disease. Smoking habits were recorded for all twin pairs, with individuals classified as current, former or never smokers. The entry originates in a study of monozygotic twins with inflammatory bowel disease (dated by TCRdb to between 2018 and 2020). The study in broad terms: A total of roughly 28 monozygotic twin pairs were included in the full study, comprising nine German pairs (four IBD-concordant, five IBD-discordant) and 19 IBD-discordant Danish pairs. Within discordant pairs, disease-associated traits were sought mainly by comparing IBD patients with their genetically identical healthy co-twins. Each individual had, on average, about 151 000 unique TCRalpha sequences and 181 000 unique TCRbeta sequences available for analysis. General conclusions and limits of the study: IBD patients shared fewer clonotypes with other individuals than healthy twins did, most markedly in patients showing signs of disease activity. Repertoire similarity did not differ between concordant and discordant twins, which could be due to limited statistical power. Measured by the inverse Simpson index, TCRbeta repertoire diversity was lower in IBD patients than in their healthy co-twins. Background noise and inter-individual variability may have been introduced into the repertoires by the differing immunosuppressive treatments among patients. Distinction between different T cell subtypes could not be achieved in the analysis. The results gave no support for a single strong signal or clonotype linked to IBD.

The CDR3, from cysteine to phenylalanine, totals 14 residues. The DNA sequence is not available. The clonotype was recovered from a human donor with ulcerative colitis or Crohn's disease, or a healthy co-twin of an affected twin (not recorded which). The sequencing sample was made of blood. Recombination linked TRBV12-3 or TRBV12-4 to TRBJ2-7. For the CDR3, the sequence is CASSLKGITYEQYF.